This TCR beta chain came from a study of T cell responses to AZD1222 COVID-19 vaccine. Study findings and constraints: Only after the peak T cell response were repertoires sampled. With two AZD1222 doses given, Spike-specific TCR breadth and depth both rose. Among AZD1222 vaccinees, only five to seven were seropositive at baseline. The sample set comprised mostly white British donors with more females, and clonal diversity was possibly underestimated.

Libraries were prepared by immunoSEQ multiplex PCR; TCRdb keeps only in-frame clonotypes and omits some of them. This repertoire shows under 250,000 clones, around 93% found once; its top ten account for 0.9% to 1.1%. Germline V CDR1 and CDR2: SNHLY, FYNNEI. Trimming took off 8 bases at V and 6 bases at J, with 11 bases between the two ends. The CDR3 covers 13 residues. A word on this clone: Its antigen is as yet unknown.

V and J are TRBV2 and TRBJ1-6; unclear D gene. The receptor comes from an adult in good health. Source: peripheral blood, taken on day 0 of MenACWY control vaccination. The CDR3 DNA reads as TGTGCCAGCGGTCGGACTCTTAATTCACCCCTCCACTTT. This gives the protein CASGRTLNSPLHF.